This entry features one T cell receptor beta chain sequence. As yet, its antigen is unknown. This CDR3 contains 15 residues. Germline V gives CDR1 SGHRS, CDR2 YFSETQ. Trimming pared 0 bases from V and 7 bases from J, leaving 11 bases between. The entry originates in a study of cytomegalovirus exposure and HLA in healthy donors. Study-wide background: The Caucasian-associated ancestry cluster contained roughly four fifths of the 300 to 450 genotyped donors.

Study-wide points: Later analysis demonstrated an association between a missense DCLRE1C variant and TCR beta V- and J-gene trimming. Later analysis found that TCR beta chains associated with HLA were more clonally expanded than other, equally common chains.

PCR employed 60 Vbeta and 13 Jbeta primers. The protocol was immunoSEQ multiplex PCR, while the TCRdb copy is restricted to in-frame clones and leaves out a portion. The repertoire holds some 150,000 clones, with about 80% as singletons. This chain connects TRBV5-1 to TRBJ1-6; D call uncertain. The source of this sequence is a woman aged 40 to 55 in good health and CMV-seronegative. Specimen: PBMCs. The CDR3 DNA follows: TGCGCCAGCAGCTTGGCCGGGAACGGGAATTCACCCCTCCACTTT. As protein: CASSLAGNGNSPLHF. The complete variable domain, with remaining parts taken from reference TRBV5-1 and TRBJ1-6, reads KAGVTQTPRYLIKTRGQQVTLSCSPISGHRSVSWYQQTPGQGLQFLFEYFSETQRNKGNFPGRFSGRQFSNSRSEMNVSTLELGDSALYLCASSLAGNGNSPLHFGNGTRLTVT.